These 4 T cell receptor beta chains were sequenced from one sample in a study of T-cell memory formation after mild COVID-19. TCRdb reprocessed the 5' RACE reads with MiXCR, giving one entry per CDR3 protein. The sample lists 300,000 to 400,000 distinct CDR3 sequences; roughly 15% were seen once. Material: PBMCs or a T cell subset sorted from them (not recorded which). The receptors were gathered from a man aged 18 to 29 who had mild COVID-19 (a few samples of this study predate the infection). Cell type and time point are not known.

In its sample, this clonotype was seen a few times. This chain links TRBV4-3 with TRBJ1-2; D possibly corresponds to TRBD1 (5 bases). Germline values: CDR1 LGHNA, CDR2 YSLEER. The CDR3 extends over 15 amino acids. Trimming took off 0 bases at V and 6 bases at J, with 14 bases between the two ends. This CDR3 reads CASSQDNARADGYTF. CDR3 DNA: TGCGCCAGCAGCCAAGATAATGCCAGGGCGGATGGCTACACCTTC.

In DNA form, the CDR3 reads TGTGCCAGCAGCGGAGGGAGCTATGGCTACACCTTC. Translating it yields CASSGGSYGYTF. The rearrangement joins TRBV12-3 or TRBV12-4 to TRBJ1-2; D gene uncertain. This CDR3 is built from 12 residues. V dropped 6 bases and J dropped 4 bases, with 9 bases sitting between them.

This clonotype turned up a few times. V and J are TRBV29-1 and TRBJ2-2, with 8 bases identical to TRBD1. V shed 4 bases, J shed 3 bases, and the junction held 7 bases outside the gene matches. Germline V gene lookup returns CDR1 SQVTM and CDR2 ANQGSEA. The CDR3 consists of 15 residues. CDR3 residues: CSVAEQGAYTGELFF. The CDR3 DNA follows: TGCAGCGTTGCTGAGCAGGGGGCATACACCGGGGAGCTGTTTTTT.

The genes are TRBV6-1 and TRBJ2-5, with a tentative D call TRBD1 (6 bases). Germline V gene data show CDR1 as MNHNS and CDR2 as SASEGT. This CDR3 spans 16 amino acids. V was shortened by 3 bases and J by 2 bases, with 16 bases between the two germline ends. This chain's CDR3 is CASSDWTVTFQETQYF. As DNA, the CDR3 is TGTGCCAGCAGTGACTGGACAGTTACCTTTCAAGAGACCCAGTACTTC.